This T cell receptor (beta chain) was recorded in a study of T cell repertoires in cytomegalovirus infection. This clonotype was seen at least ten times. Relative to the germline gene, one junction end is altered; a read error may explain this. CDR3 length: 11 amino acids. TCRdb re-derived calls from the reads in MiXCR, one entry per CDR3 protein. The sample includes around 130,000 distinct CDR3 sequences, 8% to 9% of them seen just once. The V call is TRBV23-1, the J call TRBJ2-1; 9 bases align to TRBD1. TRBV23-1 is annotated as an ORF whose role is uncertain. The specimen sequenced was PBMCs. The sequence derives from a human donor in good health (CMV status not recorded). Some clones in this sample may be carry-over from other donors' samples. The chain's CDR3 is CASMVRDRDIF. CDR3 nucleotides: TGCGCCAGCATGGTCCGGGACAGGGACATCTTC.